These T cell receptor beta chains were read from a single sample in a study of CD8+CD57+ T cells in acquired aplastic anemia. MiXCR was run by TCRdb on the reads, yielding one entry per CDR3 protein. The sample has 200,000 or so distinct CDR3 sequences; 65% are singletons. Sample: sorted CD4+, CD8+, or CD8+CD57+ T cells (not recorded which) from PBMCs. The source of these receptors is a human donor with aplastic anemia. Both conserved end residues are part of each CDR3. The D gene is left open where the match is weak. Clone size is shown for a subset of rows, as once, few, many or a class of expanded clone.

CDR3 protein	CDR3 DNA	D gene	clone size	V gene	J gene
CASSVPPREEQFF	TGTGCCAGCAGCGTACCTCCCCGGGAGGAGCAGTTCTTC	.	.	TRBV9	TRBJ2-1
CASTWGHSGANVLTF	TGCGCCAGCACATGGGGACACTCTGGGGCCAACGTCCTGACTTTC	.	.	TRBV5-1	TRBJ2-6
CSASSSVNQPQHF	TGCAGTGCTAGCTCCTCGGTCAATCAGCCCCAGCATTTT	.	.	TRBV20-1	TRBJ1-5
CATSDREREGTQYF	TGTGCCACCAGTGACCGGGAGCGGGAGGGTACGCAGTATTTT	TRBD2	.	TRBV24-1	TRBJ2-3
CGARERTGGTEAFF	TGCGGTGCTAGAGAACGGACAGGGGGCACTGAAGCTTTCTTT	TRBD1	.	TRBV20-1	TRBJ1-1
CATSQGTGGELFF	TGTGCCACCTCCCAGGGGACGGGCGGGGAGCTGTTTTTT	.	.	TRBV24-1	TRBJ2-2
CASSFTGGPSTDTQYF	TGTGCCAGCAGCTTCACGGGGGGCCCGAGCACAGATACGCAGTATTTT	.	many	TRBV13	TRBJ2-3
CSARGPGRVRQETQYF	TGCAGTGCTAGGGGGCCGGGGCGGGTCCGCCAAGAGACCCAGTACTTC	.	few	TRBV20-1	TRBJ2-5
CASSLAGLVLDTQYF	TGTGCCAGCAGCTTGGCGGGACTAGTACTAGATACGCAGTATTTT	TRBD2	once	TRBV5-5	TRBJ2-3
CATSRGQGEGGTEAFF	TGTGCCACCAGCAGGGGACAGGGGGAAGGAGGAACTGAAGCTTTCTTT	TRBD1	few	TRBV15	TRBJ1-1
CVISEGKAVQETQYF	TGTGTCATCAGTGAGGGGAAAGCAGTCCAAGAGACCCAGTACTTC	.	.	TRBV10-3	TRBJ2-5
CASSVALGQAYEQYF	TGTGCCAGCAGCGTAGCGCTTGGACAGGCCTACGAGCAGTACTTC	TRBD1	.	TRBV9	TRBJ2-7
CATGRLAGNTGELFF	TGTGCCACCGGCCGACTAGCGGGCAACACCGGGGAGCTGTTTTTT	TRBD2	.	TRBV15	TRBJ2-2
CATSRGPSGTDTQYF	TGTGCCACCAGCAGAGGCCCTAGCGGCACAGATACGCAGTATTTT	.	few	TRBV15	TRBJ2-3
CTSRGDRENSPLHF	TGTACCAGCAGGGGGGACAGGGAGAATTCACCCCTCCACTTT	TRBD1	.	TRBV12-3/TRBV12-4	TRBJ1-6
CASSQDATGGVEKLFF	TGCGCCAGCAGCCAAGATGCGACAGGGGGTGTGGAAAAACTGTTTTTT	TRBD1	.	TRBV4-1	TRBJ1-4
CASSRPSGERYNEQFF	TGTGCCAGCAGCCGTCCTAGCGGGGAAAGGTACAATGAGCAGTTCTTC	TRBD2	.	TRBV7-9	TRBJ2-1
CATTGISYEQYF	TGTGCCACGACCGGGATCTCCTACGAGCAGTACTTC	.	.	TRBV10-3	TRBJ2-7
CASSPPPGGSYNEQFF	TGTGCCAGCAGCCCACCCCCCGGGGGCTCCTACAATGAGCAGTTCTTC	.	many	TRBV11-2	TRBJ2-1
CATSDLEGLYGYTF	TGTGCCACCAGTGATTTGGAGGGACTCTATGGCTACACCTTC	.	few	TRBV24-1	TRBJ1-2
CASSLRSWRHQHF	TGTGCCAGCAGCCTGAGATCCTGGAGACACCAGCATTTT	.	.	TRBV9	TRBJ1-5
CASSIGLGADTQYF	TGTGCCAGTAGTATAGGCTTGGGGGCAGATACGCAGTATTTT	.	.	TRBV19	TRBJ2-3
CASSLVGQVSTDTQYF	TGCGCCAGCAGCTTGGTGGGACAGGTGAGCACAGATACGCAGTATTTT	TRBD1	few	TRBV5-1	TRBJ2-3
CSVEVRDSYEQYF	TGCAGCGTTGAGGTCAGGGACTCCTACGAGCAGTACTTC	.	.	TRBV29-1	TRBJ2-7
CASSWQGENEKLFF	TGTGCCAGCAGTTGGCAGGGGGAGAATGAAAAACTGTTTTTT	TRBD1	.	TRBV12-3/TRBV12-4	TRBJ1-4
CASSSTYEQYF	TGTGCCAGCAGCTCCACCTACGAGCAGTACTTC	.	many	TRBV7-8	TRBJ2-7
CASSDSTSGGADTQYF	TGTGCCAGCAGTGACTCGACTAGCGGGGGGGCAGATACGCAGTATTTT	TRBD2	many	TRBV6-4	TRBJ2-3
CASMGQGGGYTF	TGTGCCAGCATGGGGCAGGGAGGGGGCTACACCTTC	.	once	TRBV2	TRBJ1-2